This T cell receptor beta chain was identified in a study of cytomegalovirus exposure and HLA in healthy donors. Study outcomes and limitations: The study had only CMV serostatus as immune exposure information.

This PCR relied on a set of 60 Vbeta primers and 13 Jbeta primers. The method was immunoSEQ multiplex PCR; TCRdb's version includes in-frame clones alone and lacks a portion of them. The data hold some 150,000 clones, with 85% observed a single time. This clone has only one observation. No antigen is known for it. Nominal health characterized the donors when sampled, though unrecorded immune exposures were likely. The CDR3 extends over 14 amino acids. Germline CDR1 SNHLY, CDR2 FYNNEI. V gave up 3 bases and J gave up 13 bases, with 16 bases separating them. The chain employs TRBV2 and TRBJ1-6, with D possibly TRBD1 on 5 matching bases. The origin of this receptor is a woman between 18 and 29 years old in good health and CMV-seronegative. The material sequenced was PBMCs. The CDR3 region is CASSDLGQQPPLHF. The CDR3 DNA reads TGTGCCAGCAGTGATCTCGGACAACAACCGCCCCTCCACTTT. The variable domain in full, with the rest retrieved from reference TRBV2 and TRBJ1-6, is EPEVTQTPSHQVTQMGQEVILRCVPISNHLYFYWYRQILGQKVEFLVSFYNNEISEKSEIFDDQFSVERPDGSNFTLKIRSTKLEDSAMYFCASSDLGQQPPLHFGNGTRLTVT.